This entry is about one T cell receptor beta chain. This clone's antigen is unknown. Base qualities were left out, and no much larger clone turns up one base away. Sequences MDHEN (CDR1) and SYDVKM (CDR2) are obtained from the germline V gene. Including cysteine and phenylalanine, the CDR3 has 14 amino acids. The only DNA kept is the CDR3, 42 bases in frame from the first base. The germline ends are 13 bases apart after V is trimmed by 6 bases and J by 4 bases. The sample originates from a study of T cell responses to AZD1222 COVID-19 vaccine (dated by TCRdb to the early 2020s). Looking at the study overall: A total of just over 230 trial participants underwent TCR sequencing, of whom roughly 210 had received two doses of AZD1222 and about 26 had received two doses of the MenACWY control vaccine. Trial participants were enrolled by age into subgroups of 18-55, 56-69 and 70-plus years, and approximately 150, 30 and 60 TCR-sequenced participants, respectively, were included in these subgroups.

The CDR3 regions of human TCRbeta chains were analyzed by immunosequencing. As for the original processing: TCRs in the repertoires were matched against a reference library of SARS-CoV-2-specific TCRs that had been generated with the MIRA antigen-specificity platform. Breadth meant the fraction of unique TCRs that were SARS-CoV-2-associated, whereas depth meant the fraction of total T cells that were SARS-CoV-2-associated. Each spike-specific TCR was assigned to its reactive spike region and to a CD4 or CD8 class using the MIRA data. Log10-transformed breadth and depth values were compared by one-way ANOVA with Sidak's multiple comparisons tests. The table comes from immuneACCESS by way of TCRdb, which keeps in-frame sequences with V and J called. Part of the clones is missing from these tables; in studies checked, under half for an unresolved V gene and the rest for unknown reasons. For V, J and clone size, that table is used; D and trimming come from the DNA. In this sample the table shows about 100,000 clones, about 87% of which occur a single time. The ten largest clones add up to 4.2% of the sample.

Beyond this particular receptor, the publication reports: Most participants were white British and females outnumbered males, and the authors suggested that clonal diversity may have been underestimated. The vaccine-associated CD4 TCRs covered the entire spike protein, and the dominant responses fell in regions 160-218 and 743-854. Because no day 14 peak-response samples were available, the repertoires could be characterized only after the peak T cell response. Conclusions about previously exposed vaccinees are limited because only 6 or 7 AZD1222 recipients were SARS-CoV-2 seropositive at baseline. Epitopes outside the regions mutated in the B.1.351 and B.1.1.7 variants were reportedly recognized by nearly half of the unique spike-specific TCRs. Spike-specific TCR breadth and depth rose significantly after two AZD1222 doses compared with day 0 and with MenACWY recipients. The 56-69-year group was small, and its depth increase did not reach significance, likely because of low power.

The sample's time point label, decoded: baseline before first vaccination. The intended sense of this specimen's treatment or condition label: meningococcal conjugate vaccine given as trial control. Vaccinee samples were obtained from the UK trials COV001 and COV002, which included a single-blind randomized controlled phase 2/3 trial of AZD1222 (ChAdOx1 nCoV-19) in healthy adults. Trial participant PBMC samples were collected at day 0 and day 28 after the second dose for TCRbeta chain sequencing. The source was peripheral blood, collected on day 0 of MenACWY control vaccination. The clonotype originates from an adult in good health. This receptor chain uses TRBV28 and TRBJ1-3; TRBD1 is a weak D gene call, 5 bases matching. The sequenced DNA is TGTGCCAGCAGCCAAGACAGTGCAGGAAACACCATATATTTT. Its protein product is CASSQDSAGNTIYF.